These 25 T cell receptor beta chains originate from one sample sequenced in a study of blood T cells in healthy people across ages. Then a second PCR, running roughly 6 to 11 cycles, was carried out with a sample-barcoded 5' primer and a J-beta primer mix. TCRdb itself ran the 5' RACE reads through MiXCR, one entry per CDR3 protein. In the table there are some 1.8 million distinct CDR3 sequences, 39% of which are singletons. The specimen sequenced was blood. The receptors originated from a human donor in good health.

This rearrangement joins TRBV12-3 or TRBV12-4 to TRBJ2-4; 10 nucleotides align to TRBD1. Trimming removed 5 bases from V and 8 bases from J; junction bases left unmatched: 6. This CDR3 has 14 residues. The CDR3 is CASSPRDRGYIQYF. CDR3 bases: TGTGCCAGCAGTCCACGGGACAGGGGATACATTCAGTACTTC.

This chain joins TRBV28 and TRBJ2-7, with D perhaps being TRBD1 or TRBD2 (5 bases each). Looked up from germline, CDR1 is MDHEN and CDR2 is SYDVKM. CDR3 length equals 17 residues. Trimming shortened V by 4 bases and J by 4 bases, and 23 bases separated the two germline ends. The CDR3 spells CASSSSRRGQVWYEQYF. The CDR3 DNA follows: TGTGCCAGCAGTTCCTCTCGACGGGGCCAAGTTTGGTACGAGCAGTACTTC.

CDR3 in DNA: TGTGCCAGCAGCCCCGGGACAGGGGGCTACGGTGAGCAGTTCTTC. Translating gives CASSPGTGGYGEQFF. V is TRBV27 and J is TRBJ2-1, with 12 bases aligning to TRBD1. Germline loops: CDR1 MNHEY, CDR2 SMNVEV (reference sequence). CDR3 length: 15 amino acids. V trimming: 6 bases; J trimming: 9 bases; junction bases outside the gene matches: 9.

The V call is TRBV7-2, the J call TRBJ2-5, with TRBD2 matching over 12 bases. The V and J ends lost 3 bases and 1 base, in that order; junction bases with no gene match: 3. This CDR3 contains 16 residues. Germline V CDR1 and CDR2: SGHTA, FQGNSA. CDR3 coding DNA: TGTGCCAGCAGCTTTGGACTAGCGGGGAGCCAAGAGACCCAGTACTTC. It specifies CASSFGLAGSQETQYF.

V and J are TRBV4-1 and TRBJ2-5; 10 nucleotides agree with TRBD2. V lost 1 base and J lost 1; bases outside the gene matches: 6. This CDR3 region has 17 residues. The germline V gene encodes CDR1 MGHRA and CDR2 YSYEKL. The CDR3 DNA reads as TGCGCCAGCAGCCAAGGTATTCCTAGCGGGGGCCAAGAGACCCAGTACTTC. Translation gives CASSQGIPSGGQETQYF.

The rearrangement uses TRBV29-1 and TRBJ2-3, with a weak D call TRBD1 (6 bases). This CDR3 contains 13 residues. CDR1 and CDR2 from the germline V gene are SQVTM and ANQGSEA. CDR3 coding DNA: TGCCACGCGGCGTTATTAGGGGGAAATACGCAGTATTTT. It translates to CHAALLGGNTQYF.

The chain's CDR3 is CASSFYGQGADNQPQHF. The DNA of the CDR3 is TGTGCCAGCAGTTTTTATGGACAGGGGGCCGACAATCAGCCCCAGCATTTT. This chain joins TRBV27 and TRBJ1-5; 11 positions agree with TRBD1. Losses at the gene ends were 3 bases for V and 3 bases for J; bases not matched to a gene: 7. Germline V lookup: CDR1 MNHEY, CDR2 SMNVEV (reference sequence). There are 17 residues in the CDR3.

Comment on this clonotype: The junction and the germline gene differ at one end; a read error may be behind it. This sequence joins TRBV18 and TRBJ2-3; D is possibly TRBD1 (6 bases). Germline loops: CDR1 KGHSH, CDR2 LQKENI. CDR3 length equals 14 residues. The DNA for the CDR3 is TGTACCAGCTCACCGCGGACAGCTCCAGATACGCAGTATTTT. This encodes CTSSPRTAPDTQYF.

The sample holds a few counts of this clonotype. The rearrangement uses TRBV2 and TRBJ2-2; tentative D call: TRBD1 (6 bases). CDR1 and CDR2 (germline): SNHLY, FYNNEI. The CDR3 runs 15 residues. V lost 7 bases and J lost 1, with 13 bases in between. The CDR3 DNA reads TGTGCCAGCACTAAGGGACAATTGAACACCGGGGAGCTGTTTTTT. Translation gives CASTKGQLNTGELFF.

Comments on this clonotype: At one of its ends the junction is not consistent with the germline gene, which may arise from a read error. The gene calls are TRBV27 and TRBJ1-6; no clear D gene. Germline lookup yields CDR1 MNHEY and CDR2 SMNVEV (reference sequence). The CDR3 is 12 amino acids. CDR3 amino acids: CASSFGSSTLHF. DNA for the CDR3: TGTGCCAGCAGTTTCGGCAGTTCAACCCTCCACTTT.

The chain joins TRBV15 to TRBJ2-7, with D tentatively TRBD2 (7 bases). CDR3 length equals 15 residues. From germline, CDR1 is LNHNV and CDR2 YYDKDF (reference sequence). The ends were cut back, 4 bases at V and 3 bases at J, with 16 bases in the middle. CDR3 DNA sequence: TGTGCCACCAGCATAGGAGGGGGGGGGGTCTACGAGCAGTACTTC. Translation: CATSIGGGGVYEQYF.

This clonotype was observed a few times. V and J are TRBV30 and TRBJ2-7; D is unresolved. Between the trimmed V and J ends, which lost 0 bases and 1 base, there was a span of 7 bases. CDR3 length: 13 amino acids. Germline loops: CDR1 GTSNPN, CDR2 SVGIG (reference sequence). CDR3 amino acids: CAWSVGRSYEQYF. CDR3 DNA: TGTGCCTGGAGTGTAGGCAGATCCTACGAGCAGTACTTC.

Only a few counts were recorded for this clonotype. CDR3 DNA: TGTGCCAGCAGCAGGCCTTTTGATACGCAGTATTTT. Encoded protein: CASSRPFDTQYF. The chain employs TRBV12-3 or TRBV12-4 and TRBJ2-3; D is ambiguous. The V end was cut by 6 bases, the J end by 6 bases, with 10 bases between. This CDR3 is 12 amino acids long.

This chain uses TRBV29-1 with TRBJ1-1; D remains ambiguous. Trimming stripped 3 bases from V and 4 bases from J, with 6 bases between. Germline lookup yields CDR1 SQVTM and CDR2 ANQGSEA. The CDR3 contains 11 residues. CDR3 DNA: TGCAGCGTTGACGCGGGCACTGAAGCTTTCTTT. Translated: CSVDAGTEAFF.

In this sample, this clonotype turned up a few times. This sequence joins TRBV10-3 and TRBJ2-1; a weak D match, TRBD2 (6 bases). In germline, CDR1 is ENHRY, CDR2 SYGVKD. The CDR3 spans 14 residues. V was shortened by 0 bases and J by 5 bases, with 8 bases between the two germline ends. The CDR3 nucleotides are TGTGCCATCAGTGAGTCGCCGGGGGACAATGAGCAGTTCTTC. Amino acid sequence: CAISESPGDNEQFF.

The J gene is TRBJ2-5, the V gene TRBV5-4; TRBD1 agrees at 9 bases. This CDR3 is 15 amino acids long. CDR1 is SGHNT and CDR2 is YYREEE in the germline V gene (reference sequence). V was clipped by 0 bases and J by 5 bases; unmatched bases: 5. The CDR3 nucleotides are TGTGCCAGCAGCTTGGGGCAAGGACAGGGGGAGACCCAGTACTTC. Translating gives CASSLGQGQGETQYF.

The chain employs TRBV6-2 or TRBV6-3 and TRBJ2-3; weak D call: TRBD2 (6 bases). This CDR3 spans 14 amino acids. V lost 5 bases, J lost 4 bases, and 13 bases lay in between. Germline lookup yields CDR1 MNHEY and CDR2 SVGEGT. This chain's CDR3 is CASSDLAVPDTQYF. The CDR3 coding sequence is TGTGCCAGCAGTGACTTAGCGGTGCCAGATACGCAGTATTTT.

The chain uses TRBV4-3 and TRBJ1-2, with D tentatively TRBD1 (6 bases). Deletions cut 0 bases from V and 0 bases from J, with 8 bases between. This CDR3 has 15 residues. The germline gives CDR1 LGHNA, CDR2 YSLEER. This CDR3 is CASSQEGDTNYGYTF. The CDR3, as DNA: TGCGCCAGCAGCCAAGAAGGGGACACTAACTATGGCTACACCTTC.

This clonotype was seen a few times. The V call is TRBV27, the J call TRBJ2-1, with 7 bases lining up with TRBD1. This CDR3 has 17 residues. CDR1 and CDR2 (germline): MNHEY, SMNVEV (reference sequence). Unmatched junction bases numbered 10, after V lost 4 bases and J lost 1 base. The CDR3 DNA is TGTGCCAGCAGTTCCGACGACAGGGTATCATCCTACAATGAGCAGTTCTTC. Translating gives CASSSDDRVSSYNEQFF.

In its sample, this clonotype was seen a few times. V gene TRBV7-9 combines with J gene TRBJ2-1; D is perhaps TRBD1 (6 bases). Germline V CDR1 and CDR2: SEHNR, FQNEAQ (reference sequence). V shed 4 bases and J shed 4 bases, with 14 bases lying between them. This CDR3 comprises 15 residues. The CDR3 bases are TGTGCCAGCAGCTACCCCCGAGGACAGTACAATGAGCAGTTCTTC. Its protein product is CASSYPRGQYNEQFF.

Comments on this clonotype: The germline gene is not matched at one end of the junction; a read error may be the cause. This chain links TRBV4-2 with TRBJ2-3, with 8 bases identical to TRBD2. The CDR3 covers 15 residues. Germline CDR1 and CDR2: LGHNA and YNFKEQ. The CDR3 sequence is CASSQRGAGTDAQYF. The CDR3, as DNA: TGTGCCAGCAGCCAGCGGGGGGCCGGCACAGATGCGCAGTATTTT.

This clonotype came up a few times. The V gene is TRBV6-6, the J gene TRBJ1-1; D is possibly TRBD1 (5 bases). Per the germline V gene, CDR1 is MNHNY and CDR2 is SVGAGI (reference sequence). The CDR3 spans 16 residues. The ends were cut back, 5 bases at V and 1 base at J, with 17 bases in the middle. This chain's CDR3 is CASSEGMRAGNTEAFF. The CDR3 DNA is TGTGCCAGCAGTGAGGGGATGAGGGCGGGGAACACTGAAGCTTTCTTT.

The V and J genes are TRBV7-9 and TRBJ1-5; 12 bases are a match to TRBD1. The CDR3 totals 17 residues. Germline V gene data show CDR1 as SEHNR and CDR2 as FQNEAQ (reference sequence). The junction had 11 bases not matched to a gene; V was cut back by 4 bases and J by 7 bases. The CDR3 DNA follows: TGTGCCAGCAGCTCCCGACCCGGGACAGGGGGCGAGCAGCCCCAGCATTTT. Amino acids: CASSSRPGTGGEQPQHF.

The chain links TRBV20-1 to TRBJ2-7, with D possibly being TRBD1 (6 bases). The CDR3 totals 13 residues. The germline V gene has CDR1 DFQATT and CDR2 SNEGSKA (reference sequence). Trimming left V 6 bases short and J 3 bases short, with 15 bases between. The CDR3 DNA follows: TGCAGTGCCCCTGGACAGTCTCTCTACGAGCAGTACTTC. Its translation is CSAPGQSLYEQYF.

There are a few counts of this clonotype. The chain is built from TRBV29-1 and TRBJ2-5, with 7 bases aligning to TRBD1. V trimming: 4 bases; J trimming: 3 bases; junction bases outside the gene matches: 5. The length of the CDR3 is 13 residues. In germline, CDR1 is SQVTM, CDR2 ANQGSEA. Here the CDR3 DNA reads TGCAGCGTTGGGCGCAGGGGGAAAGAGACCCAGTACTTC. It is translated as CSVGRRGKETQYF.